The 21 T cell receptor beta chains below come from one sample, sequenced in a study of cytomegalovirus exposure and HLA in healthy donors. PCR employed 60 Vbeta and 13 Jbeta primers. Produced via immunoSEQ multiplex PCR; TCRdb's table is partial and in-frame only. The sample lists about 160,000 clones; less than 85% were seen once. The source material was PBMCs. These receptors all come from a man aged 40-50 years in good health and CMV-seronegative.

V and J are TRBV6-1 and TRBJ2-4; 10 nucleotides line up with TRBD2. The CDR3 length is 16 residues. In germline, CDR1 is MNHNS, CDR2 SASEGT. The trim removed 3 bases at V and 6 bases at J, leaving 8 bases unmatched. DNA for the CDR3: TGTGCCAGCAGTGATTTTACTAGCGGGGAGGGAAACATTCAGTACTTC. Amino acid sequence: CASSDFTSGEGNIQYF.

The V and J genes are TRBV11-2 and TRBJ2-3; weak D call: TRBD1 (5 bases). Germline values: CDR1 SGHAT, CDR2 FQNNGV. CDR3 size: 15 residues. V dropped 5 bases and J dropped 10 bases, with 22 bases sitting between them. Here the CDR3 DNA reads TGTGCCAGCAGCCTCTTGGGGCTTTCCAACTCGCCGCAGTATTTT. Amino acid sequence: CASSLLGLSNSPQYF. Drawing the rest from reference TRBV11-2 and TRBJ2-3, the complete variable domain is EAGVAQSPRYKIIEKRQSVAFWCNPISGHATLYWYQQILGQGPKLLIQFQNNGVVDDSQLPKDRFSAERLKGVDSTLKIQPAKLEDSAVYLCASSLLGLSNSPQYFGPGTRLTVL.

This clone was detected only once. The V and J genes are TRBV5-5 and TRBJ1-1; 8 positions agree with TRBD1. This CDR3 has 14 amino acids. CDR1 SGHKS and CDR2 YYEKEE come from the germline V gene (reference sequence). The J segment lost 4 bases and the V segment lost 2 bases, leaving 4 bases of the junction unmatched. CDR3 sequence reads: CASSFLDRGTEAFF. CDR3 DNA: TGTGCCAGCAGCTTCCTCGACAGGGGCACTGAAGCTTTCTTT.

The chain has TRBV5-5 and TRBJ1-3; 7 bases line up with TRBD1. V shed 3 bases and J 3 bases; nucleotides not matched to a gene: 6. Per germline, CDR1 SGHKS and CDR2 YYEKEE (reference sequence). The CDR3 is 15 amino acids. This CDR3 reads CASSSRQGLGNTIYF. CDR3 coding DNA: TGTGCCAGCAGCTCCAGACAGGGACTTGGAAACACCATATATTTT. Full variable domain (outside the CDR3, taken from reference TRBV5-5 and TRBJ1-3): DAGVTQSPTHLIKTRGQQVTLRCSPISGHKSVSWYQQVLGQGPQFIFQYYEKEERGRGNFPDRFSARQFPNYSSELNVNALLLGDSALYLCASSSRQGLGNTIYFGEGSWLTVV.

The V gene is TRBV7-9, the J gene TRBJ1-3; D perhaps matches TRBD1 (6 bases). The ends were cut back, 5 bases at V and 1 base at J, with 15 bases in the middle. The length of the CDR3 is 16 residues. Germline V CDR1 and CDR2: SEHNR, FQNEAQ (reference sequence). The CDR3 DNA follows: TGTGCCAGCAGCCCGTGGGGGGGCTCTTCTGGAAACACCATATATTTT. It yields the protein CASSPWGGSSGNTIYF.

This clone was observed a few times. The chain carries TRBV7-9 and TRBJ2-7, with 8 nucleotides matching TRBD1. In germline, CDR1 is SEHNR, CDR2 FQNEAQ (reference sequence). This CDR3 is 15 amino acids long. V dropped 5 bases and J dropped 6; count of bases not matched to a gene: 12. The CDR3 DNA reads TGTGCCAGCAGCACTTACCGGACAGGGTGGGGCGAGCAGTACTTC. It translates to CASSTYRTGWGEQYF.

The chain carries TRBV30 and TRBJ1-2, with D possibly being TRBD1 (5 bases). Trimming took off 2 bases at V and 8 bases at J, with 12 bases between the two ends. Germline-derived CDR1 and CDR2 are GTSNPN and SVGIG (reference sequence). CDR3 length: 12 amino acids. This CDR3 reads CAWSQGSGGYTF. Written as DNA, the CDR3 is TGTGCCTGGAGTCAGGGATCTGGAGGCTACACCTTC.

This clone was observed a single time. The chain carries TRBV19 and TRBJ2-5; perhaps TRBD1 as D (6 bases). The CDR3 has 15 amino acids. Trimming removed 1 base at V and 3 bases at J, with 12 bases between. Germline V CDR1 and CDR2: LNHDA, SQIVND (reference sequence). CDR3 bases: TGTGCCAGTAGTATAGGGGTACACAGGGAAGAGACCCAGTACTTC. It yields the protein CASSIGVHREETQYF.

On this clone: Within the sample, other DNA sequences also encode this same CDR3. The gene calls are TRBV5-4 and TRBJ2-7; 7 bases match TRBD1. The CDR3 is 14 residues long. V lost 0 bases, J lost 4 bases, and 4 bases stayed unmatched. Germline V gives CDR1 SGHNT, CDR2 YYREEE (reference sequence). As DNA, the CDR3 is TGTGCCAGCAGCTTGGGACAGGGCCAATACGAGCAGTACTTC. Its protein product is CASSLGQGQYEQYF.

This chain connects TRBV7-9 to TRBJ1-1; D uncertain. V lost 2 bases to trimming and J lost 1 base, with 8 bases between them. Germline V gives CDR1 SEHNR, CDR2 FQNEAQ (reference sequence). There are 14 residues in the CDR3. The CDR3 DNA is TGTGCCAGCAGCTTATTGGAGGCGAACACTGAAGCTTTCTTT. This translates into CASSLLEANTEAFF.

The chain joins TRBV2 to TRBJ2-2; the match to TRBD2 covers 12 bases. Trimming took 5 bases from V and 5 from J; bases not matched to a gene: 3. This CDR3 region has 15 residues. Germline V gene sequence: CDR1 SNHLY, CDR2 FYNNEI. CDR3 amino acids: CASSTSGGRTGELFF. The CDR3 nucleotides are TGTGCCAGCAGTACTAGCGGGGGGCGGACCGGGGAGCTGTTTTTT.

This clone was recorded once. J is TRBJ2-7 and V is TRBV7-3, with D perhaps matching TRBD2 (6 bases). The germline V gene has CDR1 SGHTA and CDR2 FQGTGA. This CDR3 contains 15 residues. Trimming removed 3 bases at V and 0 bases at J, with 12 bases between. CDR3 loop: CASSLAGGNSYEQYF. For the CDR3, the DNA is TGTGCCAGCAGCTTGGCGGGCGGGAACTCCTACGAGCAGTACTTC.

The genes are TRBV4-3 and TRBJ2-1, with 10 bases matching TRBD2. This CDR3 is 17 amino acids long. CDR1 and CDR2 from the germline V gene are LGHNA and YSLEER. The junction had 9 bases not matched to a gene; V was cut back by 2 bases and J by 5 bases. The CDR3 nucleotides are TGCGCCAGCAGCCAAAGGAGAAGCGGGGGGGCCGACAATGAGCAGTTCTTC. This encodes CASSQRRSGGADNEQFF.

Points on this clone: The same CDR3 can be traced to other DNA sequences in this sample. The chain carries TRBV19 and TRBJ2-3, with a weak D call TRBD1 (6 bases). The germline V and J ends were trimmed by 3 bases and 6 bases, with 16 bases remaining between them. Germline values: CDR1 LNHDA, CDR2 SQIVND (reference sequence). This CDR3 spans 15 amino acids. CDR3: CASSIRGTQVDTQYF. The CDR3 nucleotides read TGTGCCAGTAGTATTAGGGGGACCCAGGTGGATACGCAGTATTTT.

This rearrangement joins TRBV28 to TRBJ1-5, with a possible D match to TRBD1 (5 bases). V gave up 7 bases and J gave up 6 bases, with 16 bases separating them. This CDR3 has 14 residues. Germline-derived CDR1 and CDR2 are MDHEN and SYDVKM. The CDR3 spells CASTVAGKVQPQHF. DNA of the CDR3: TGTGCCAGCACCGTGGCAGGGAAGGTTCAGCCCCAGCATTTT.

The V call is TRBV7-9, the J call TRBJ2-7; D might be TRBD1 (6 bases). This CDR3 is 12 amino acids long. Trimming stripped 4 bases from V and 7 bases from J, with 11 bases between. Germline V gene lookup returns CDR1 SEHNR and CDR2 FQNEAQ (reference sequence). CDR3 sequence (DNA): TGTGCCAGCAGCTCAAAAGGGGGAGAGCAGTACTTC. It yields the protein CASSSKGGEQYF.

The chain uses TRBV6-4 and TRBJ2-1; D remains unclear. Between the trimmed V and J ends, which lost 4 bases and 0 bases, there was a span of 4 bases. CDR1 is MRHNA, CDR2 SNTAGT, per germline. This CDR3 has 13 amino acids. As DNA, the CDR3 is TGTGCCAGCAGTGCCAGCTCCTACAATGAGCAGTTCTTC. Protein product: CASSASSYNEQFF.

V is TRBV7-2 and J is TRBJ2-2, with 9 bases fitting TRBD1. The CDR3 runs 17 residues. The germline CDR1 and CDR2 sequences are SGHTA and FQGNSA. J gave up 0 bases and V 5 bases, and 7 bases lay outside the gene matches. The CDR3, as DNA: TGTGCCAGCAGCCTTAACACAGGGGGCTCGAACACCGGGGAGCTGTTTTTT. This encodes CASSLNTGGSNTGELFF.

This clone was seen a few times. V gene TRBV7-9 combines with J gene TRBJ1-2; D not resolved. The germline V gene has CDR1 SEHNR and CDR2 FQNEAQ (reference sequence). The CDR3 sequence is 17 residues long. Trimming left V 5 bases short and J 0 bases short, with 19 bases between. CDR3 sequence (DNA): TGTGCCAGCAGCCCACACAATCGCCCGGGAGCTAACTATGGCTACACCTTC. As protein: CASSPHNRPGANYGYTF.

The V and J genes are TRBV19 and TRBJ1-2, with 7 bases aligning to TRBD1. The CDR3 totals 12 residues. CDR1 is LNHDA and CDR2 is SQIVND in the germline V gene (reference sequence). V lost 5 bases to trimming and J lost 9 bases; unmatched junction nucleotides: 6. CDR3 DNA sequence: TGTGCCAGTAGTCGACAGGGTAGGAGCTACACCTTC. Its protein product is CASSRQGRSYTF. Drawing the rest from reference TRBV19 and TRBJ1-2, the complete variable domain is DGGITQSPKYLFRKEGQNVTLSCEQNLNHDAMYWYRQDPGQGLRLIYYSQIVNDFQKGDIAEGYSVSREKKESFPLTVTSAQKNPTAFYLCASSRQGRSYTFGSGTRLTVV.

The chain employs TRBV6-6 and TRBJ2-1; TRBD2 matches at 11 bases. Germline V lookup: CDR1 MNHNY, CDR2 SVGAGI (reference sequence). V lost 7 bases and J lost 10; bases outside the gene matches: 6. There are 13 residues in the CDR3. CDR3 region: CASNSGTSGEQFF. In nucleotides, the CDR3 is TGTGCCAGCAACTCCGGGACTAGCGGCGAGCAGTTCTTC.